The following is a T cell receptor beta chain sequence with its context. These data are taken from a study of cytomegalovirus exposure and HLA in healthy donors. The PCR made use of 60 Vbeta and 13 Jbeta primers. This table comes from immunoSEQ multiplex PCR, and its TCRdb copy is limited to in-frame clones, with some not included. The sample has 140,000 to 150,000 clones, roughly 70% seen once. The CDR3 is 14 residues long. The V gene end was trimmed by 3 bases and the J gene end by 2 bases; junction bases not matched to a gene: 3. Germline values: CDR1 LNHDA, CDR2 SQIVND (reference sequence). The sample taken for sequencing was PBMCs. This chain links TRBV19 with TRBJ2-5, with TRBD1 matching over 7 bases. This clonotype originated in a woman aged 55-75 years in good health and CMV-seropositive. CDR3 DNA sequence: TGTGCCAGTAGTATTACAGGGGTACAAGAGACCCAGTACTTC. Amino acids: CASSITGVQETQYF.